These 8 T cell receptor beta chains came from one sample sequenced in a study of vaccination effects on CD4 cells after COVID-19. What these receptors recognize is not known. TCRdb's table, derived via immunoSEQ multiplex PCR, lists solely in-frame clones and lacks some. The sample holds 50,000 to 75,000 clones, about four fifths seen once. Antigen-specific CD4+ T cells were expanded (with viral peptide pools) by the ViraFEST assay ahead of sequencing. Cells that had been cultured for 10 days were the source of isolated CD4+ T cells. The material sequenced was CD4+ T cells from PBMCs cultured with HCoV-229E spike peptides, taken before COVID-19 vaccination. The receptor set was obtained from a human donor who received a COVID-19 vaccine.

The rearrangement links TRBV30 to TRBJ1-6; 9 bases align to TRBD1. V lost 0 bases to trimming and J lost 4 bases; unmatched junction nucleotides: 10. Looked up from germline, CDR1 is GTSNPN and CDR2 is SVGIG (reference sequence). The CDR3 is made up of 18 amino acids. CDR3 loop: CAWSVNTAGTGYNSPLHF. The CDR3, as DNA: TGTGCCTGGAGTGTCAATACCGCCGGGACAGGGTATAATTCACCCCTCCACTTT.

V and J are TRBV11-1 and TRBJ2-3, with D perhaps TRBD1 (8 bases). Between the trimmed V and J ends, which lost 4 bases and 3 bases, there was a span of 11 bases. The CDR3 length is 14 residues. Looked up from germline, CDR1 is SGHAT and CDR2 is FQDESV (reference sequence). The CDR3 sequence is CASSSQGGTDTQYF. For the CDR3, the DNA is TGTGCCAGCAGCTCACAGGGGGGGACAGATACGCAGTATTTT. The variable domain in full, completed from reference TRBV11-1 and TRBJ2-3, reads EAEVAQSPRYKITEKSQAVAFWCDPISGHATLYWYRQILGQGPELLVQFQDESVVDDSQLPKDRFSAERLKGVDSTLKIQPAELGDSAMYLCASSSQGGTDTQYFGPGTRLTVL.

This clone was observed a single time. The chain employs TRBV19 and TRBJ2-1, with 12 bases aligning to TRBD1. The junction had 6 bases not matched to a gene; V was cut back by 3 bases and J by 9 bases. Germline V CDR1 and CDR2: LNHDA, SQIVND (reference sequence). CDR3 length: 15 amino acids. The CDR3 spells CASSIRGTGGIEQFF. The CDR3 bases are TGTGCCAGTAGTATTAGGGGGACAGGGGGCATTGAGCAGTTCTTC.

In nucleotides, the CDR3 is TGTGCCAGTAGTATAACTGGACGGCGGGGGCGCAAAATAGCTAACTATGGCTACACCTTC. Translation: CASSITGRRGRKIANYGYTF. The rearrangement links TRBV19 to TRBJ1-2, with D maybe TRBD1 (6 bases). The V gene lost 2 bases and the J gene lost 0 bases, with 25 bases spanning the gap. The germline V gene encodes CDR1 LNHDA and CDR2 SQIVND (reference sequence). The CDR3 has 20 amino acids.

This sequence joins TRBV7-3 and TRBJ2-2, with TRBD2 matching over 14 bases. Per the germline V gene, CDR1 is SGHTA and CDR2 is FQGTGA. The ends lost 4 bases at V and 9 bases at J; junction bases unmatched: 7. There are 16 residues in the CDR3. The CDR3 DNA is TGTGCCAGCAGCTATACCGGGACTAGCGGGGGCTGGGAGCTGTTTTTT. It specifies CASSYTGTSGGWELFF.

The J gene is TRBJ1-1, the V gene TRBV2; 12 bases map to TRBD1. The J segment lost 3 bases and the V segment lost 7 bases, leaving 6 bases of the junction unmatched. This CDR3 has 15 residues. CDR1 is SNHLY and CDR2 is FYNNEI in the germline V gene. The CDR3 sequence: CASIPGQGAYTEAFF. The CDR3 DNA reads TGTGCCAGCATCCCGGGACAGGGGGCTTACACTGAAGCTTTCTTT.

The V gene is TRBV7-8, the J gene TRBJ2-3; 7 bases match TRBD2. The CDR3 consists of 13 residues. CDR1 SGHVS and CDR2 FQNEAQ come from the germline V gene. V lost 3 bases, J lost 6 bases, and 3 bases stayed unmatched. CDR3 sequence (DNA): TGTGCCAGCAGCTTCATGGGGGGGGATACGCAGTATTTT. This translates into CASSFMGGDTQYF.

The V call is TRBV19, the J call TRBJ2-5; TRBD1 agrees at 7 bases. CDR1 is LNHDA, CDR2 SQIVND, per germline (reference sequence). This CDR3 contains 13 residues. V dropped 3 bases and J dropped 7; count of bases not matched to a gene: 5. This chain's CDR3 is CASSILRQGTQYF. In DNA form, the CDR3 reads TGTGCCAGTAGTATTCTCCGACAGGGGACCCAGTACTTC.